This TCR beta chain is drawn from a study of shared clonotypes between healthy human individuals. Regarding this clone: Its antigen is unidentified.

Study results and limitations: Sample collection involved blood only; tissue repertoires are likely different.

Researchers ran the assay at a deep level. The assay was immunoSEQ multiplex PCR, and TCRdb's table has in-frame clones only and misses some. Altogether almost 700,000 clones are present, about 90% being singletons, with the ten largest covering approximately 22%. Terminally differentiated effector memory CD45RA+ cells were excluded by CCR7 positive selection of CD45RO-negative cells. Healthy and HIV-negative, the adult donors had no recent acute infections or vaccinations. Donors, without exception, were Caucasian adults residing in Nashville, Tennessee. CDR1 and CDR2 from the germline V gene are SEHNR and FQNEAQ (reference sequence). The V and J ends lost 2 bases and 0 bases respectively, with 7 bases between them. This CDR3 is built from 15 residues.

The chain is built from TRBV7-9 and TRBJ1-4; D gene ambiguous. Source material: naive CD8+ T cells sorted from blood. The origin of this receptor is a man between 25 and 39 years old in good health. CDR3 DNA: TGTGCCAGCAGCTTAAGGCAGCCAACTAATGAAAAACTGTTTTTT. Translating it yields CASSLRQPTNEKLFF.